This T cell receptor beta chain was captured by sequencing in a study of T cells in Graves' hyperthyroidism and ophthalmopathy (dated by TCRdb to the late 2010s). Regarding the complete study: Peripheral blood was collected at initial diagnosis, before any treatment. The paper describes TCR Vbeta CDR3 sequencing of 140 or so peripheral blood samples, made up of roughly 45 ophthalmopathy patients, 70 to 75 hyperthyroidism patients and 17 progressor patients. The 100 discovery patients were divided at random into training and test sets in a 7:3 ratio. TCR V-J signatures able to tell the groups apart were searched for in a discovery cohort of 90 to 100 patients, of whom approximately 40 had Graves' ophthalmopathy and about 60 had stable Graves' hyperthyroidism. After sampling, hyperthyroidism patients received methimazole starting at 30 mg daily, and ophthalmopathy patients received high-dose intravenous methylprednisolone. An independent validation cohort of around 20 hyperthyroidism patients and 17 patients who later progressed to ophthalmopathy tested prospective prediction of ophthalmopathy. The study also compared thyroid tissue and blood T-cell repertoires from about six Graves' hyperthyroidism patients. Findings and caveats that apply to the study as a whole: Ophthalmopathy was separated from stable hyperthyroidism by a 13 V-J signature model, with over 85% sensitivity and roughly 84% specificity obtained in cross-validation and 80%/75% obtained in testing. Sample size was not statistically predetermined, and blinding of investigators to group allocation was not performed. In validation, the model predicted progression to ophthalmopathy a median of roughly 6.1 months before onset, with about 67% sensitivity and about 72% specificity. Most expanded thyroid clonotypes (frequency above 0.001) were also detected in blood, a finding suggesting that blood repertoires may reflect thyroid immune responses.

The germline V gene specifies SGHNT as CDR1 and YENEEA as CDR2. The CDR3 starts with the cysteine, ends with the phenylalanine, and has 13 residues. Here the CDR3 DNA is all that survives: 39 bases in frame from base 1. Deletion took 2 bases off V and 4 bases off J, with a span of 8 bases between the germline ends. TCR beta CDR3 regions were amplified from RNA transcripts. The TCR CDR3 was subjected to a first round of RT-PCR using the HTBI primer set and the Qiagen OneStep RT-PCR kit. Libraries were constructed in a second round of multiplex PCR, after which size selection and purification were performed. Sequencing of the libraries was done on an Illumina HiSeq2000 using paired-end 100 bp reads. Per the source publication's procedure: SOAPnuke was used to process the raw data, throwing out any read that contained adapters or uncalled bases, had a mean Phred below 15, or lacked an exact constant-primer or identifier match. High-quality paired reads were merged with COPE v1.2.5, and unique nucleotide sequences were defined as clonotypes. Clonotypes were aligned to IMGT TRBV, TRBD and TRBJ reference segments using MiTCR v1.1. The analysis was restricted to V-J combinations with a frequency above 0.0001, which together covered 99.2% of the repertoires. A TCS score was defined as the ratio of F50 (clonal expansion) to E x V (chaos), with BLOSUM62-based TCRdist applied between CDR3 peptides within each V-J. Welch's t-statistics and random forest reduced 500 to 550 V-J features to around 14, which were used in a naive Bayes classifier (R e1071). The public reads were reprocessed in TCRdb via fastp at Q25 and MiXCR, keeping in-frame beta chains. Duplicate CDR3 protein sequences are folded into a single record with the most common DNA and genes. The V and J calls were determined by TCRdb, not by the authors. The sample table lists hundreds of thousands of distinct CDR3 sequences, roughly 15% of them with a count of one. The biggest ten clones account for about 14% of the sample.

This clonotype was recorded at least ten times. The antigen it binds to is not known. It has no much larger one-base neighbor in the sample; base qualities were not kept. Graves' hyperthyroidism was defined as stable when no progression to ophthalmopathy occurred over 18 months of follow-up. The hyperthyroidism patients were between 18 and 65 years old and newly diagnosed, with a disease duration of less than 2 months. Patients with uncontrolled infections, other autoimmune diseases, pregnancy or lactation were excluded. Diagnoses were established on the basis of clinical symptoms, serum thyroxine and TRAb, thyroid ultrasound, and orbital computed tomography. PBMCs were separated from roughly 10 ml of fresh peripheral blood using Ficoll-Paque density gradient centrifugation. Trizol reagent was used to extract total RNA, and RNA quality was then checked on an Agilent 2100 Bioanalyzer.

This clonotype was sampled from a woman aged 40 to 50 with Graves' hyperthyroidism. The sample consisted of blood. Here the chain combines TRBV11-3 and TRBJ2-5; the D element might be TRBD1 or TRBD2, as each aligns at 5 bases. The CDR3 reads as follows: CASSLWGIETQYF. The bases read TGTGCCAGCAGCTTATGGGGGATAGAGACCCAGTACTTC.